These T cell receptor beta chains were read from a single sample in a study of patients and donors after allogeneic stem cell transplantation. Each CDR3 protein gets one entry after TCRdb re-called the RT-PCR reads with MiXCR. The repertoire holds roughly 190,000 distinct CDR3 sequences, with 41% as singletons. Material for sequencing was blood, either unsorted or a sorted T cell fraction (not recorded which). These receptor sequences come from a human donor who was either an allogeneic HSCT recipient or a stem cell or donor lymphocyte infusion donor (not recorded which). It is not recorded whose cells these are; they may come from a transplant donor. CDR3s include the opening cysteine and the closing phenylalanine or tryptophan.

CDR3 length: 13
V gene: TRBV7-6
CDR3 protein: CASSSGSNSPLHF

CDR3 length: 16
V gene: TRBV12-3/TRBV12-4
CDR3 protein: CASSFVSDLIYNEQFF

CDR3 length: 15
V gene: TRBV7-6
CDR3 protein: CASSPLAEGTDTQYF

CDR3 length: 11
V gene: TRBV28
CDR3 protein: CASSFVGGYTF

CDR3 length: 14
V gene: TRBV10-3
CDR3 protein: CASRDVWDTGELFF

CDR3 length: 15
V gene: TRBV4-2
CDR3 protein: CASSQDLKGSRELFF

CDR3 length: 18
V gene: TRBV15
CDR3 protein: CATSRGDWVTGAGEKLFF

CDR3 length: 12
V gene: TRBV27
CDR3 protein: CASSHRGTEAFF

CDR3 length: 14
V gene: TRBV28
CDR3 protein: CASSWTSGRDEQFF

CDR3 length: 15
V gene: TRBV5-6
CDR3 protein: CASSLALGVDYEQYF

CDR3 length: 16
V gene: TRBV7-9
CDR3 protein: CASSPTGTSFTHEQFF

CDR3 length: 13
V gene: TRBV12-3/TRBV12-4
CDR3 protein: CASSPERNYGYTF

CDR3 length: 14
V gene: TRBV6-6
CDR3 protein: CVTRASGNTDTQYF

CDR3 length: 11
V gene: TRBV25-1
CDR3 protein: CASSETYGYTF

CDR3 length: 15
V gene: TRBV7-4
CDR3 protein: CASSLTEVMNTEAFF

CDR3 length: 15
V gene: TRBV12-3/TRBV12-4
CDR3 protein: CASSFVLAGHNEQFF

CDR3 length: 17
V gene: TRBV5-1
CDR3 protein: CASSLGDSGRSYNEQFF

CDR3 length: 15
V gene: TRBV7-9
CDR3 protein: CASSPFEQSTDTQYF

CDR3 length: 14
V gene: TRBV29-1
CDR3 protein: CSVVAGLNYNEQFF

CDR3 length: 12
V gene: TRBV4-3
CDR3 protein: CASSQVGDEAFF

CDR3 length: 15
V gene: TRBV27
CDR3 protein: CASSLGLAGSETQYF

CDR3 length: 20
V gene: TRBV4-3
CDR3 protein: CASSQDLGTGLSSYNSPLHF

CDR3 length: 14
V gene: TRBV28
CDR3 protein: CASRIYGDQETQYF

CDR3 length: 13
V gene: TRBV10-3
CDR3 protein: CAISPGLDYGYTF

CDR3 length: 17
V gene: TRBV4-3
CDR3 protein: CASSQSRTGWRNTEAFF

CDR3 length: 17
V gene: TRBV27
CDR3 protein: CASSPLPGRPDQETQYF

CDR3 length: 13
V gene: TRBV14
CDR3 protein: CASSQEDRWGYTF

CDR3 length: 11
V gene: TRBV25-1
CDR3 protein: CASRTTGELFF

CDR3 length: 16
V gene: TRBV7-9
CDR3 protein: CASSFPAGTSVYEQYF

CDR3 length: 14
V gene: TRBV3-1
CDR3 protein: CASSQRPTGYTQYF

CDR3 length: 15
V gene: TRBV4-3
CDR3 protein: CASSQDTVLNYGYTF

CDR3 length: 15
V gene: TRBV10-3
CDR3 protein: CATGGTSGRFYEQYF

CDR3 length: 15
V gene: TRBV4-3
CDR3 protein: CASSQVGDRRRKLFF

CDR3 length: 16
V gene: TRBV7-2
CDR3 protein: CASSLVGSRYNSPLHF

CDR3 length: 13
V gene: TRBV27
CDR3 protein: CASSSRVNQPQHF

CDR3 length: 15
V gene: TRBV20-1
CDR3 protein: CSFSDPLPITDTQYF

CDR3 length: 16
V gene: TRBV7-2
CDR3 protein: CASSSTPTGAGYGYTF

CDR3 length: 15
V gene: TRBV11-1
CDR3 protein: CASSSRDGYQETQYF

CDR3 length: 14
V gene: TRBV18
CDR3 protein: CASSPRLALETQYF

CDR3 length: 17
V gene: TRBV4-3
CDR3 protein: CASSQDGSGGLNTEAFF

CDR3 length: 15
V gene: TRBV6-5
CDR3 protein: CASRITGTMNTEAFF

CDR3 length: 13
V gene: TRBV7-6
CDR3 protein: CASSYDPNYGYTF

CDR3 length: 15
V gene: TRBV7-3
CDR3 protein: CASSHPGAVREKLFF

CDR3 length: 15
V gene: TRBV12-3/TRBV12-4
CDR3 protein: CASLQGAGANEKLFF

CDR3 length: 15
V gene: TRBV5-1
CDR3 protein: CASSLGRRNTDTQYF

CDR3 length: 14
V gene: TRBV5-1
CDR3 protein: CASSLDNMGTEAFF

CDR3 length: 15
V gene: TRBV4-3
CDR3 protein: CASSQTGTLGTEAFF

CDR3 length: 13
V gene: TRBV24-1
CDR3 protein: CATTSGPNTEAFF

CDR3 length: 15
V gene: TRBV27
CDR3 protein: CASSLEGGANYGYTF

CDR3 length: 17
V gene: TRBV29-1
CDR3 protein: CSVEIEQGFGGAYGYTF

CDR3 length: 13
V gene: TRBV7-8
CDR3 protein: CASSLGLAEAPFF

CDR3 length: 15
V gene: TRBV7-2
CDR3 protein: CASSLSRDSPLTQYF

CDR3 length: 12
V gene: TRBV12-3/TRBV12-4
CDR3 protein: CASSLGTYEQYF

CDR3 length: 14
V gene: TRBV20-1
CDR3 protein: CSARGEGVNTEAFF

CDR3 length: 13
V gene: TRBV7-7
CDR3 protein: CASSPDSQETQYF

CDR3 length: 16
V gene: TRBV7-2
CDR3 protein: CASSSDLAGYYNEQFF